This T cell receptor (beta chain) comes out of a study of shared clonotypes between healthy human individuals. The CDR3 extends over 13 amino acids. The germline V gene has CDR1 SGHDN and CDR2 FVKESK. The V and J ends lost 4 bases and 9 bases respectively, with 13 bases between them. Data came from immunoSEQ multiplex PCR; TCRdb stores just in-frame clones and leaves some out. The sample yields 400,000 to 600,000 clones, 70% to 80% seen once. This clonotype was sampled from a woman in her forties in good health. Some clones in this sample may be carry-over from other donors' samples. Sequences were obtained from PBMCs. The chain links TRBV14 to TRBJ2-1; unclear D gene. The CDR3 sequence: CASSLTVKGEQFF. The CDR3 region has the DNA TGTGCCAGCAGCCTCACAGTAAAGGGTGAGCAGTTCTTC.